These 30 T cell receptor beta chains originate from one sample sequenced in a study of T cell repertoires in cytomegalovirus infection. TCRdb re-analysed the reads in MiXCR, keeping a single row per CDR3 protein. Of 560,000 or so distinct CDR3 sequences listed, approximately 15% are singletons. The sample taken for sequencing was CD8+ T cells from PBMCs. These receptors came from a human donor in good health (CMV status not recorded). Some clones in this sample may be carry-over from other donors' samples.

This clonotype was counted only a few times. The chain employs TRBV6-5 and TRBJ1-1; the D is unclear. Germline CDR1 reads MNHEY; CDR2 reads SVGAGI. The CDR3 spans 15 residues. Trimming took off 0 bases at V and 5 bases at J, with 13 bases between the two ends. The CDR3, as DNA: TGTGCCAGCAGTTACTCGCCCAGCGCGGGAACTGAAGCTTTCTTT. Translated, it gives CASSYSPSAGTEAFF.

The rearrangement uses TRBV5-6 and TRBJ1-4; D possibly corresponds to TRBD1 (6 bases). Germline V CDR1 and CDR2: SGHDT, YYEEEE. V was trimmed by 6 bases and J by 0 bases, leaving 18 bases between them. The CDR3 consists of 17 residues. The CDR3 DNA sequence: TGTGCCAGCAAGACCGGGACATCCTATGCAACTAATGAAAAACTGTTTTTT. This encodes CASKTGTSYATNEKLFF. The full variable domain, completed using reference TRBV5-6 and TRBJ1-4, is DAGVTQSPTHLIKTRGQQVTLRCSPKSGHDTVSWYQQALGQGPQFIFQYYEEEERQRGNFPDRFSGHQFPNYSSELNVNALLLGDSALYLCASKTGTSYATNEKLFFGSGTQLSVL.

Many counts were recorded for this clonotype. The chain links TRBV6-1 to TRBJ2-2; 7 nucleotides match TRBD2. The V gene's germline CDR1 is MNHNS and CDR2 SASEGT. The trim removed 3 bases at V and 6 bases at J, leaving 7 bases unmatched. This CDR3 comprises 15 residues. The chain's CDR3 is CASSDKEAGAGELFF. DNA for the CDR3: TGTGCCAGCAGTGATAAGGAGGCGGGGGCCGGGGAGCTGTTTTTT.

CDR3 sequence reads: CASSPGDRVTEAFF. CDR3 in DNA: TGTGCCAGTAGTCCGGGGGACAGGGTGACTGAAGCTTTCTTT. This chain links TRBV19 with TRBJ1-1; 9 nucleotides agree with TRBD1. This CDR3 is 14 amino acids long. V was pared by 5 bases and J by 5 bases, with 6 bases of the junction left unmatched. Germline V lookup: CDR1 LNHDA, CDR2 SQIVND (reference sequence).

This clonotype was seen repeatedly, ten times or more. This chain connects TRBV7-9 to TRBJ1-5; possible D gene TRBD1, 6 bases. This CDR3 contains 16 residues. Trimming took off 4 bases at V and 2 bases at J, with 15 bases between the two ends. CDR1 is SEHNR and CDR2 is FQNEAQ in the germline V gene (reference sequence). The DNA of the CDR3 is TGTGCCAGCAGCTCCATACGGGGGGCGGGCAATCAGCCCCAGCATTTT. Its protein is CASSSIRGAGNQPQHF. The whole variable domain, remainder taken from reference TRBV7-9 and TRBJ1-5, is DTGVSQNPRHKITKRGQNVTFRCDPISEHNRLYWYRQTLGQGPEFLTYFQNEAQLEKSRLLSDRFSAERPKGSFSTLEIQRTEQGDSAMYLCASSSIRGAGNQPQHFGDGTRLSIL.

The chain recombines TRBV29-1 with TRBJ1-2, with D unclear. The CDR3 runs to 11 residues. Germline loops: CDR1 SQVTM, CDR2 ANQGSEA. V was cut by 5 bases and J by 2 bases, with 6 bases left in between. The CDR3 is CSVRLNYGYTF. In nucleotides, the CDR3 is TGCAGCGTTAGATTAAACTATGGCTACACCTTC.

V usage is TRBV20-1 and J usage is TRBJ2-7, with D perhaps given as TRBD1 or TRBD2 (5 bases each). The CDR3 loop spans 13 amino acids. V lost 6 bases to trimming and J lost 0 bases, with 12 bases between them. Germline values: CDR1 DFQATT, CDR2 SNEGSKA (reference sequence). For the CDR3, the DNA is TGCAGTGCGGGACGCATGAGCTCCTACGAGCAGTACTTC. Its protein is CSAGRMSSYEQYF.

This chain uses TRBV14 with TRBJ2-7; D not resolved. This CDR3 is built from 13 residues. Per germline, CDR1 SGHDN and CDR2 FVKESK. Trimming removed 9 bases from V and 0 bases from J, with 12 bases in between. CDR3 in DNA: TGTGCCAGTAGACCAGGTACCTCCTACGAGCAGTACTTC. Amino acid sequence: CASRPGTSYEQYF. The whole variable domain, filled in from reference TRBV14 and TRBJ2-7, reads EAGVTQFPSHSVIEKGQTVTLRCDPISGHDNLYWYRRVMGKEIKFLLHFVKESKQDESGMPNNRFLAERTGGTYSTLKVQPAELEDSGVYFCASRPGTSYEQYFGPGTRLTVT.

The chain uses TRBV28 and TRBJ1-5; D may be TRBD1 (5 bases). The length of the CDR3 is 15 residues. Germline V lookup: CDR1 MDHEN, CDR2 SYDVKM. V was clipped by 11 bases and J by 5 bases, with 22 bases between them. CDR3 loop: CAGGSIAGRDQPQHF. The CDR3 region has the DNA TGTGCCGGAGGCTCGATCGCAGGGAGGGATCAGCCCCAGCATTTT.

This clonotype was counted ten times or more. Germline is not matched at one junction end, which may reflect a read error. The rearrangement joins TRBV4-1 to TRBJ1-1, with a tentative D call TRBD1 (5 bases). Germline-derived CDR1 and CDR2 are MGHRA and YSYEKL. The length of the CDR3 is 15 residues. As DNA, the CDR3 is TGTGCCAGCAGTCCAGGGACTTTCATGAACACTGAAGCTTTCTTT. Protein: CASSPGTFMNTEAFF.

This clonotype has at least ten counts. The V call is TRBV11-3, the J call TRBJ2-1; possibly TRBD1 or TRBD2 for D (5 bases each). Germline assignment: CDR1 SGHNT and CDR2 YENEEA. CDR3 length: 16 amino acids. Between the trimmed V and J ends, which lost 5 bases and 5 bases, there was a span of 19 bases. The CDR3 DNA follows: TGTGCCAGCAGCCCGGACCCACCGAGGGGTCACAATGAGCAGTTCTTC. It is translated as CASSPDPPRGHNEQFF.

The chain carries TRBV20-1 and TRBJ1-5, with a weak D call TRBD1 (5 bases). CDR3 size: 15 residues. V lost 0 bases, J lost 0 bases, and 9 bases lay in between. Germline loops: CDR1 DFQATT, CDR2 SNEGSKA (reference sequence). The CDR3 loop reads CSARDRGPSNQPQHF. The CDR3 nucleotides are TGCAGTGCTAGAGATAGGGGCCCTAGCAATCAGCCCCAGCATTTT.

This clonotype was observed at least ten times. The rearrangement uses TRBV11-2 and TRBJ2-5; tentatively, D is TRBD2 (6 bases). Trimming removed 1 base from V and 6 bases from J, with 18 bases in between. The germline gives CDR1 SGHAT, CDR2 FQNNGV. CDR3 length: 16 amino acids. CDR3: CASSLGRLASPQTQYF. The CDR3 region has the DNA TGTGCCAGCAGCTTAGGTCGGCTAGCGTCCCCACAGACCCAGTACTTC.

The chain joins TRBV4-2 to TRBJ2-2; D is undetermined. Germline V gives CDR1 LGHNA, CDR2 YNFKEQ. The CDR3 runs to 15 residues. V dropped 4 bases and J dropped 4 bases, with 13 bases sitting between them. CDR3 sequence reads: CASSPASFSTGELFF. The DNA for the CDR3 is TGTGCCAGCAGCCCTGCTAGTTTCTCCACCGGGGAGCTGTTTTTT.

This clonotype was counted between two and nine times. A read error may explain this, as a much larger clone is one base away. The chain is built from TRBV7-9 and TRBJ1-2; D is perhaps TRBD1 (5 bases). Looked up from germline, CDR1 is SEHNR and CDR2 is FQNEAQ (reference sequence). The CDR3 covers 14 residues. Trimming left V 1 base short and J 2 bases short, with 8 bases between. The CDR3 region is CASSLDAGNYGYTF. CDR3 bases: TGTGCCAGCAGCTTAGACGCAGGGAACTATGGCTACACCTTC.

This clonotype was detected a few times. The chain carries TRBV27 and TRBJ2-1; D unclear. The CDR3 length is 15 residues. Per the germline V gene, CDR1 is MNHEY and CDR2 is SMNVEV (reference sequence). V dropped 0 bases and J dropped 7 bases, with 13 bases sitting between them. This CDR3 is CASSLSGSLGNEQFF. CDR3 DNA: TGTGCCAGCAGTTTATCGGGAAGCCTTGGAAATGAGCAGTTCTTC.

This clonotype showed up many times. J is TRBJ2-1 and V is TRBV6-1; 7 nucleotides match TRBD2. The V segment lost 3 bases and the J segment 0 bases; nucleotides outside the gene matches: 2. This CDR3 has 15 amino acids. Germline CDR1 MNHNS, CDR2 SASEGT. The DNA of the CDR3 is TGTGCCAGCAGTGACGGCGGGAGCTCCTACAATGAGCAGTTCTTC. Translation: CASSDGGSSYNEQFF.

The table lists this clonotype with many counts. V and J are TRBV28 and TRBJ2-2; the D gene is possibly TRBD2 (5 bases). Germline lookup yields CDR1 MDHEN and CDR2 SYDVKM. V gave up 2 bases and J gave up 4 bases, with 11 bases separating them. The CDR3 spans 15 residues. The CDR3 protein is CASSLLEGATGELFF. The DNA for the CDR3 is TGTGCCAGCAGTTTACTAGAGGGTGCCACCGGGGAGCTGTTTTTT.

This clonotype was found many times. The chain joins TRBV12-3 or TRBV12-4 to TRBJ1-1; 8 nucleotides match TRBD1. The CDR3 has 18 amino acids. V shed 6 bases, J shed 5 bases, and the junction held 20 bases outside the gene matches. CDR3 loop: CASSRPRSKTGALTEAFF. CDR3 nucleotide sequence: TGTGCCAGCAGCCGCCCCCGAAGTAAGACAGGGGCGCTTACTGAAGCTTTCTTT.

This clonotype was observed a few times. V gene TRBV6-6 combines with J gene TRBJ2-7; D tentatively fits TRBD1 or TRBD2 (7 bases each). Trimming pared 6 bases from V and 7 bases from J, leaving 19 bases between. Germline CDR1 MNHNY, CDR2 SVGAGI (reference sequence). This CDR3 spans 14 amino acids. The CDR3 is CASRSGTQGGEQYF. The DNA of the CDR3 is TGTGCCAGCAGGTCCGGGACGCAGGGGGGGGAGCAGTACTTC.

As concerns this clonotype: Because it lacks the conserved phenylalanine or tryptophan at the end, this CDR3 is likely a read error. The chain is built from TRBV6-5 and TRBJ2-2; tentative D call: TRBD2 (6 bases). CDR3 size: 14 residues. Germline V CDR1 and CDR2: MNHEY, SVGAGI. CDR3 coding DNA: TGTGCCAGCAGTTACTCGCGGGGCACCGGAGAGCTGTTTTTG. It is translated as CASSYSRGTGELFL.

With regard to this clonotype: A junction end diverges from the germline sequence, so it may reflect a read error. V usage is TRBV20-1 and J usage is TRBJ1-2; the D gene is possibly TRBD1 (5 bases). This CDR3 is 9 amino acids long. Germline lookup yields CDR1 DFQATT and CDR2 SNEGSKA (reference sequence). The CDR3 region has the DNA TGCAGTGCTAGATCGCAGGGACCTTTC. Protein: CSARSQGPF.

This clonotype occurred a few times. In nucleotides, the CDR3 is TGTGCCAGCACCCCGGGGCCCTTTTTTTTCTATGGCTACACCTTC. It encodes CASTPGPFFFYGYTF. The chain couples TRBV3-1 to TRBJ1-2, with D tentatively TRBD1 (5 bases). The CDR3 is 15 amino acids. The ends were cut back, 7 bases at V and 4 bases at J, with 19 bases in the middle. Germline V gives CDR1 LGHDT, CDR2 YNNKEL (reference sequence).

This clonotype was found a few times. This chain uses TRBV27 with TRBJ2-1; 8 bases align to TRBD1. Germline values: CDR1 MNHEY, CDR2 SMNVEV (reference sequence). J was trimmed by 6 bases and V by 5 bases; bases with no gene match: 12. The CDR3 length is 16 residues. In DNA form, the CDR3 reads TGTGCCAGCAGTCCTTCGACAGGGGAATCAATCAATGAGCAGTTCTTC. It translates to CASSPSTGESINEQFF.

This clonotype appeared many times. The chain employs TRBV7-9 and TRBJ2-7; 9 nucleotides align to TRBD1. CDR1 is SEHNR, CDR2 FQNEAQ, per germline (reference sequence). The J segment lost 7 bases and the V segment lost 5 bases, leaving 9 bases of the junction unmatched. The CDR3 runs to 14 residues. CDR3 DNA: TGTGCCAGCAGCCGAGTACAGGGGGCTAAGGAGCAGTACTTC. Its translation is CASSRVQGAKEQYF. Filled out from reference TRBV7-9 and TRBJ2-7, the complete variable domain reads DTGVSQNPRHKITKRGQNVTFRCDPISEHNRLYWYRQTLGQGPEFLTYFQNEAQLEKSRLLSDRFSAERPKGSFSTLEIQRTEQGDSAMYLCASSRVQGAKEQYFGPGTRLTVT.

V gene TRBV28 combines with J gene TRBJ1-1; TRBD1 is a possible D gene (5 bases). Trimming stripped 5 bases from V and 6 bases from J, with 13 bases between. From germline, CDR1 is MDHEN and CDR2 SYDVKM. The CDR3 contains 13 residues. CDR3 amino acids: CASSVLGAAEAFF. As DNA, the CDR3 is TGTGCCAGCAGTGTACTCGGGGCAGCTGAAGCTTTCTTT.

This clonotype was counted many times. The chain employs TRBV7-9 and TRBJ2-5; possibly TRBD2 for D (5 bases). V lost 0 bases to trimming and J lost 5 bases, with 13 bases between them. In germline, CDR1 is SEHNR, CDR2 FQNEAQ (reference sequence). The CDR3 consists of 15 residues. The CDR3 spells CASSLARSSGETQYF. The CDR3 nucleotides read TGTGCCAGCAGCTTAGCGCGGTCAAGCGGCGAGACCCAGTACTTC.

The chain joins TRBV5-8 to TRBJ1-1, with TRBD1 as a possible D gene (5 bases). Per germline, CDR1 SGHTS and CDR2 YDEGEE. CDR3 length equals 18 residues. The germline V and J ends were trimmed by 3 bases and 3 bases, with 24 bases remaining between them. CDR3 coding DNA: TGTGCCAGCAGCTGGGGTCCGGCAGGGCACCATATTGACACTGAAGCTTTCTTT. It codes for CASSWGPAGHHIDTEAFF.

This clonotype has ten or more counts. The chain carries TRBV6-1 and TRBJ2-1; TRBD2 agrees at 12 bases. V dropped 3 bases and J dropped 4; count of bases not matched to a gene: 10. This CDR3 spans 18 amino acids. Per the germline V gene, CDR1 is MNHNS and CDR2 is SASEGT. The CDR3 reads CASSDSGAGLAGYNEQFF. CDR3 nucleotides: TGTGCCAGCAGTGATTCAGGGGCAGGACTAGCGGGGTACAATGAGCAGTTCTTC.

A word on this clonotype: A much bigger clone sits one base away, suggesting this may be a read error. The rearrangement joins TRBV7-4 to TRBJ2-2, with D perhaps matching TRBD2 (5 bases). With 6 bases removed from V and 3 bases from J, the gap between germline ends came to 11 bases. The CDR3 extends over 14 amino acids. Germline-derived CDR1 and CDR2 are SGHVT and SQSDAQ. The CDR3 DNA reads TGTGCCAGCAGTCGAGGGTGTTACACCGGGGAGCTGTTTTTT. Amino acids: CASSRGCYTGELFF.